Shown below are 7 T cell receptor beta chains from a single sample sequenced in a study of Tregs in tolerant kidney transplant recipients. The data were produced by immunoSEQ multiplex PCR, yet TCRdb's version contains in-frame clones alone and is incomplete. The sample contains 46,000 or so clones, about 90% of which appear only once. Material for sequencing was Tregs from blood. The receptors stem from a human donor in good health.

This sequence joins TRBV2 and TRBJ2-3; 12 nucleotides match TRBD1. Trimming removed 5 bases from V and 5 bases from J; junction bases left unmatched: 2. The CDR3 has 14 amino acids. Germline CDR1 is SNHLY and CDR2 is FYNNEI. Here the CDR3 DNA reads TGTGCCAGCAGTCGGGACAGGGGGCAAGATACGCAGTATTTT. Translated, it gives CASSRDRGQDTQYF.

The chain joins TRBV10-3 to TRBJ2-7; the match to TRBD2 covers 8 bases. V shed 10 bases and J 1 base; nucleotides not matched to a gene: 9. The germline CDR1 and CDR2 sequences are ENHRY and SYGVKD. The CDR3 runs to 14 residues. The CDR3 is CATMSGGGSYEQYF. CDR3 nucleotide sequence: TGTGCCACCATGAGCGGGGGAGGTTCCTACGAGCAGTACTTC.

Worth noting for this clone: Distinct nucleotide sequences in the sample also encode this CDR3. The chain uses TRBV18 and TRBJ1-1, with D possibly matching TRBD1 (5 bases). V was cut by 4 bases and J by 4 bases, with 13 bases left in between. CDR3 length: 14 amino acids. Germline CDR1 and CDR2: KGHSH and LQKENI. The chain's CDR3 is CASSLTGGVTEAFF. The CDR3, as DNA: TGTGCCAGCTCACTGACGGGGGGGGTCACTGAAGCTTTCTTT.

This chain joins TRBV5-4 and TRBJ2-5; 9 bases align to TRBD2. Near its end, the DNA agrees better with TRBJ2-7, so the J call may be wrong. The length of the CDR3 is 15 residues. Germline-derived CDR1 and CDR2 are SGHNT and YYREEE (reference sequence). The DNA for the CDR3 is TGTGCCAGCAGCGCCCCGGGTAGCGGGAGATACGAGCAGTACTTC. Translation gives CASSAPGSGRYEQYF.

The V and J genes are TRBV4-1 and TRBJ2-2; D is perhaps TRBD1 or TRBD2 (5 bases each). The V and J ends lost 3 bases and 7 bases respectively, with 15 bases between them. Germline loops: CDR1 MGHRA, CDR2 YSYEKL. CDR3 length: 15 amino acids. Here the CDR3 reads CASSHPGTLGGELFF. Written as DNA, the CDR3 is TGCGCCAGCAGCCACCCCGGGACCCTGGGCGGGGAGCTGTTTTTT.

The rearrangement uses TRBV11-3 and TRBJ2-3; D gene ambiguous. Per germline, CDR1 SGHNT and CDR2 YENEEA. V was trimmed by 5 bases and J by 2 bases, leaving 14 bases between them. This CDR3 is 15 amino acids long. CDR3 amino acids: CASSPGNLLTDTQYF. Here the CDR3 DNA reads TGTGCCAGCAGCCCCGGTAACCTACTCACAGATACGCAGTATTTT.

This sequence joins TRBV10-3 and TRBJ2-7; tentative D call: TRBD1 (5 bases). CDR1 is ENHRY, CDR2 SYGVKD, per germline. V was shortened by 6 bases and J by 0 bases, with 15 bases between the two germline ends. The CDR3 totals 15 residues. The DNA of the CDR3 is TGTGCCATCAGCATCAAGACAGCGAGCTCCTACGAGCAGTACTTC. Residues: CAISIKTASSYEQYF.